This entry concerns a single T cell receptor (beta chain). As yet, its antigen is unknown. It was by 5' RACE with UMI labels that the TRB cDNA libraries were prepared. TCRdb reprocessed the 5' RACE reads; each CDR3 protein has one entry and no DNA is given. The table for this sample gives 75,000 or so distinct CDR3 sequences. These data belong to a study of CXCR3-negative and CXCR3-positive naive CD8 T cells. The study, taken as a whole, reports: After cryopreservation, expression of CXCR3 was partially reduced, and most assays were run with fresh PBMCs. Compared with CXCR3-negative naive cells, CXCR3-positive naive cells showed more hydrophobic TRB CDR3s. Comparably high diversity was seen in both naive subsets, and much lower diversity in memory CD8+ cells.

Sorting yielded triplicates of around 300,000 cells for each CD8+ T cell subset. The sequenced sample was naive CXCR3- CD8+ T cells from blood. Described subset: CD45RO-CCR7+CD27+CD95- naive CD8+ T cells lacking CXCR3 (TNR3-). This receptor was taken from a human donor in good health. Some clones in this sample may be carry-over from other donors' samples.

The CDR3 here is CASSPSAPKDEQFF. The chain recombines TRBV7-2 with TRBJ2-1. The CDR3 loop spans 14 amino acids. Per germline, CDR1 SGHTA and CDR2 FQGNSA.